This TCR beta chain was obtained from a study of siplizumab effects on memory and regulatory T cells (dated by TCRdb to between 2019 and 2020). As for the study more broadly: The effect of the anti-CD2 antibody siplizumab on alloreactive T-cell subsets was examined in allogeneic mixed lymphocyte reactions constructed from human PBMCs. What the work shows at the level of the full study, not this receptor alone: Siplizumab significantly lowered the cumulative frequency of alloreactive sequences that could be traced to unstimulated CD4+ memory T cells. Unstimulated naive T cells appeared to be more diverse than memory T cells, and naive cells seemed to make a substantial contribution to the alloresponse. The suppressive function of proliferating Tregs from siplizumab cultures was not functionally confirmed. In reactions with siplizumab, an average of about 62% of mappable alloreactive CD4+ clones were Treg-derived, compared with roughly 27% in control reactions. For roughly 80-97% of proliferating CD4+ or CD8+ clones, no naive or memory phenotype could be assigned. Sequences below about 10^-5 frequency were poorly captured, so only a minor fraction of alloreactive clones could be mapped to unstimulated subsets.

On this clone: No cognate antigen has been identified for it. Qualities for individual bases were not recorded, and no much larger clone is one base off.

Sorted unstimulated T cells, along with proliferating T cells recovered from mixed lymphocyte reactions, underwent TCRbeta CDR3 sequencing. Fresh whole blood from about eleven HLA-typed healthy donors served as the source for isolating PBMCs. Including the terminal cysteine and phenylalanine, the CDR3 comprises 12 residues. Only the CDR3 DNA is retained, 36 bases long and in frame from the first base. V is clipped by 5 bases and J by 8 bases, and the sequence between their germline boundaries is 15 bases long. From a lookup of the germline V gene, CDR1 and CDR2 are SQVTM and ANQGSEA. The library was produced with the immunoSEQ multiplex PCR assay. Approximately 10^5 TCR templates per sample were assayed by the deep sequencing platform. Genomic DNA extracted from sorted T cells was used for TCRbeta CDR3 sequencing. The original pipeline was this. Clonal analysis of TCRbeta CDR3 data was done in the R programming language. Alloreactive CD4+ and CD8+ clones were identified by comparing unstimulated samples to CFSE-low samples taken after the reaction. By matching sequences to the repertoires of sorted unstimulated Treg and non-Treg cells, each alloreactive CD4+ clone was assigned a regulatory or non-regulatory origin. TCRdb holds this immuneACCESS table with in-frame rearrangements only. Some clones are missing; in checked studies, unresolved V genes explain under half, and the rest has no known cause. Clonal size and the V and J genes are those of that table, whereas D and trimming came from the DNA. Recorded for this sample are some 80,000 clones; 95% of them occurred a single time. About 18% of the sample belongs to the ten largest clones.

The clonotype comes from a human donor in good health. The specimen sequenced was CD8+ T cells sorted from blood. The chain is encoded by TRBV29-1 joined to TRBJ1-2, and the D gene may be TRBD1, 5 bases matching. The CDR3 region: CSVLNQGNGYTF. In nucleotides, the sequence is TGCAGCGTTTTAAATCAGGGTAACGGCTACACCTTC.